These 14 T cell receptor beta chains share one sample of origin, sequenced in a study of T cell responses to AZD1222 COVID-19 vaccine. Method: immunoSEQ multiplex PCR; TCRdb's copy keeps in-frame clones and lacks some. The table includes about 150,000 clones, around 91% detected once. The specimen was peripheral blood, collected on day 0 of AZD1222 vaccination. The origin of the receptors is an adult in good health.

The V and J genes are TRBV7-2 and TRBJ1-1; TRBD1 aligns across 10 bases. J was trimmed by 4 bases and V by 1 base; bases with no gene match: 6. The CDR3 spans 16 residues. Germline V lookup: CDR1 SGHTA, CDR2 FQGNSA. The CDR3: CASSLGTGGQGTEAFF. The CDR3 DNA follows: TGTGCCAGCAGCTTAGGGACAGGGGGGCAGGGCACTGAAGCTTTCTTT. Supplemented by reference TRBV7-2 and TRBJ1-1, the full variable domain reads GAGVSQSPSNKVTEKGKDVELRCDPISGHTALYWYRQSLGQGLEFLIYFQGNSAPDKSGLPSDRFSAERTGGSVSTLTIQRTQQEDSAVYLCASSLGTGGQGTEAFFGQGTRLTVV.

The rearrangement uses TRBV7-3 and TRBJ2-3; perhaps D is TRBD1 or TRBD2 (5 bases each). CDR3 length: 15 residues. Germline CDR1 and CDR2: SGHTA and FQGTGA. Trimming stripped 2 bases from V and 3 bases from J, with 12 bases between. This CDR3 reads CASSLGVGTTDTQYF. As DNA, the CDR3 is TGTGCCAGCAGCTTAGGGGTGGGGACGACAGATACGCAGTATTTT.

This rearrangement joins TRBV4-2 to TRBJ1-2; 9 bases are a match to TRBD1. CDR1 and CDR2 (germline): LGHNA, YNFKEQ. J lost 2 bases, V lost 4 bases, and 5 bases had no gene match. This CDR3 spans 15 amino acids. The chain's CDR3 is CASSRYGQGNYGYTF. CDR3 DNA sequence: TGTGCCAGCAGCCGCTACGGACAGGGGAACTATGGCTACACCTTC.

This chain uses TRBV7-9 with TRBJ2-7; the D gene is possibly TRBD1 (5 bases). Germline V gene data show CDR1 as SEHNR and CDR2 as FQNEAQ (reference sequence). Trimming shortened V by 0 bases and J by 3 bases, and 12 bases separated the two germline ends. CDR3 length: 15 amino acids. The DNA for the CDR3 is TGTGCCAGCAGCTTAGCTCAGGGTTCGTACTACGAGCAGTACTTC. Encoded protein: CASSLAQGSYYEQYF.

The rearrangement joins TRBV5-4 to TRBJ1-1; weak D call: TRBD1 (5 bases). The V end lost 1 base, the J end lost 6 bases, and 10 bases lay between the germline ends. The CDR3 is 13 amino acids. Per the germline V gene, CDR1 is SGHNT and CDR2 is YYREEE (reference sequence). CDR3 region: CASSLRVGPEAFF. In DNA form, the CDR3 reads TGTGCCAGCAGCTTGAGGGTGGGGCCTGAAGCTTTCTTT.

The chain links TRBV4-1 to TRBJ2-7; TRBD1 matches at 8 bases. Germline V gene data show CDR1 as MGHRA and CDR2 as YSYEKL. This CDR3 has 15 amino acids. Trimming cost V 4 bases and J 0 bases; bases outside gene matches: 5. CDR3: CASSPGQGGSYEQYF. The CDR3 region has the DNA TGCGCCAGCAGCCCAGGACAGGGCGGCTCCTACGAGCAGTACTTC.

The chain employs TRBV5-4 and TRBJ2-1; 11 bases are shared with TRBD2. Germline lookup yields CDR1 SGHNT and CDR2 YYREEE (reference sequence). J was trimmed by 0 bases and V by 0 bases; bases with no gene match: 5. The CDR3 consists of 18 residues. CDR3 sequence: CASSLVLAGDHSYNEQFF. The CDR3 coding sequence is TGTGCCAGCAGCTTGGTACTAGCGGGGGACCACTCCTACAATGAGCAGTTCTTC.

The J gene is TRBJ2-7, the V gene TRBV19; 7 bases agree with TRBD1. CDR3 size: 18 residues. CDR1 and CDR2 from the germline V gene are LNHDA and SQIVND (reference sequence). The ends lost 0 bases at V and 7 bases at J; junction bases unmatched: 18. CDR3 coding DNA: TGTGCCAGTAGTATAGATCCACAGGGGCCCGTCATCCGAAGGGAGCAGTACTTC. Its translation is CASSIDPQGPVIRREQYF. Filled out from reference TRBV19 and TRBJ2-7, the complete variable domain reads DGGITQSPKYLFRKEGQNVTLSCEQNLNHDAMYWYRQDPGQGLRLIYYSQIVNDFQKGDIAEGYSVSREKKESFPLTVTSAQKNPTAFYLCASSIDPQGPVIRREQYFGPGTRLTVT.

The V call is TRBV9, the J call TRBJ2-7; 12 positions agree with TRBD1. Germline V CDR1 and CDR2: SGDLS, YYNGEE. Unmatched junction bases numbered 11, after V lost 3 bases and J lost 7 bases. The length of the CDR3 is 16 residues. DNA for the CDR3: TGTGCCAGCAGCGCAGAACCGGGACAGGGGGCGCTTGAGCAGTACTTC. Amino acid sequence: CASSAEPGQGALEQYF.

The chain recombines TRBV5-1 with TRBJ2-1, with 7 bases lining up with TRBD2. This CDR3 has 14 residues. CDR1 is SGHRS, CDR2 YFSETQ, per germline. The trim removed 4 bases at V and 3 bases at J, leaving 4 bases unmatched. The CDR3 protein is CASSPSGVYNEQFF. The CDR3 DNA is TGCGCCAGCAGCCCGAGCGGGGTCTACAATGAGCAGTTCTTC.

The chain carries TRBV27 and TRBJ2-2; D possibly corresponds to TRBD2 (5 bases). The CDR3 extends over 14 amino acids. With 6 bases removed from V and 2 bases from J, the gap between germline ends came to 10 bases. Germline values: CDR1 MNHEY, CDR2 SMNVEV (reference sequence). DNA for the CDR3: TGTGCCAGCAGGAAACTAGGCAACACCGGGGAGCTGTTTTTT. This encodes CASRKLGNTGELFF.

The V call is TRBV6-5, the J call TRBJ2-1, with TRBD1 matching over 10 bases. Germline CDR1 reads MNHEY; CDR2 reads SVGAGI. The V segment lost 6 bases and the J segment 9 bases; nucleotides outside the gene matches: 11. CDR3 length: 15 residues. DNA of the CDR3: TGTGCCAGCAGGACCGGGACAGGGGAATTTAGTGAGCAGTTCTTC. Translated, it gives CASRTGTGEFSEQFF.

This clone came up a few times. J is TRBJ2-3 and V is TRBV7-2; TRBD2 agrees at 11 bases. Germline-derived CDR1 and CDR2 are SGHTA and FQGNSA. Unmatched junction bases numbered 6, after V lost 6 bases and J lost 10 bases. The CDR3 runs to 13 residues. The CDR3 sequence is CASRVAGGAAQYF. The CDR3 DNA sequence: TGTGCCAGCAGGGTAGCGGGGGGGGCTGCGCAGTATTTT.

The chain joins TRBV7-6 to TRBJ2-3; TRBD2 aligns across 8 bases. Germline values: CDR1 SGHVS, CDR2 FNYEAQ. This CDR3 comprises 14 residues. Germline trimming cut 2 bases from V and 4 bases from J; bases unmatched to any gene: 2. CDR3 residues: CASSLSGGADTQYF. In DNA form, the CDR3 reads TGTGCCAGCAGCTTAAGCGGGGGTGCAGATACGCAGTATTTT.